Shown below are 14 T cell receptor beta chains from a single sample sequenced in a study of cytomegalovirus exposure and HLA in healthy donors (dated by TCRdb to about 2017). The method behind the library was the immunoSEQ multiplex PCR assay. For the multiplex PCR, a mixture combining 60 forward primers for TCR Vbeta segments and 13 reverse primers for TCR Jbeta segments was used. This is the immuneACCESS table as TCRdb keeps it, with only in-frame sequences that have V and J called. A part of the clones is gone; compared with another copy, unresolved V genes explain less than half, and the rest is unexplained. The sample data list around 200,000 clones, and about 80% of these were observed just once. The ten largest clonotypes hold approximately 2.1% of the sample. The specimen was PBMCs. The receptors come from a woman aged 45 to 65 in good health and CMV-seronegative.

Here the CDR3 reads CASSYQGGGNSPLHF. For the CDR3, the DNA is TGTGCCAGCAGTTACCAGGGTGGAGGGAATTCACCCCTCCACTTT. V gene TRBV6-5 combines with J gene TRBJ1-6; D possibly corresponds to TRBD1 (5 bases). V shed 2 bases and J shed 7 bases, with 12 bases lying between them. Germline lookup yields CDR1 MNHEY and CDR2 SVGAGI. The CDR3 consists of 15 residues.

The rearrangement uses TRBV5-1 and TRBJ2-7, with D perhaps matching TRBD1 (6 bases). The J call may be faulty, since TRBJ2-1 better matches the DNA end. This CDR3 is built from 14 residues. Germline CDR1 reads SGHRS; CDR2 reads YFSETQ. The CDR3 spells CASSLTGNKNEQFF. CDR3 nucleotides: TGCGCCAGCAGCTTGACAGGGAATAAGAATGAGCAGTTCTTC.

The V gene is TRBV11-2, the J gene TRBJ1-1, with D unclear. Germline CDR1 reads SGHAT; CDR2 reads FQNNGV. This CDR3 has 14 amino acids. The germline V and J ends were trimmed by 5 bases and 0 bases, with 10 bases remaining between them. CDR3 sequence reads: CASSPGFMNTEAFF. DNA of the CDR3: TGTGCCAGCAGCCCGGGATTCATGAACACTGAAGCTTTCTTT. Based on the CDR3 plus reference TRBV11-2 and TRBJ1-1, the full variable domain is EAGVAQSPRYKIIEKRQSVAFWCNPISGHATLYWYQQILGQGPKLLIQFQNNGVVDDSQLPKDRFSAERLKGVDSTLKIQPAKLEDSAVYLCASSPGFMNTEAFFGQGTRLTVV.

J is TRBJ2-3 and V is TRBV5-1, with D possibly being TRBD1 (5 bases). The CDR3 contains 15 residues. The germline gives CDR1 SGHRS, CDR2 YFSETQ. Deletions cut 1 base from V and 3 bases from J, with 12 bases between. The CDR3 DNA sequence: TGCGCCAGCAGCTTGTCTGGGGCAGGGACAGATACGCAGTATTTT. This sequence encodes CASSLSGAGTDTQYF. Full variable domain (outside the CDR3, taken from reference TRBV5-1 and TRBJ2-3): KAGVTQTPRYLIKTRGQQVTLSCSPISGHRSVSWYQQTPGQGLQFLFEYFSETQRNKGNFPGRFSGRQFSNSRSEMNVSTLELGDSALYLCASSLSGAGTDTQYFGPGTRLTVL.

This clone was counted a few times. The chain joins TRBV7-8 to TRBJ2-2; a weak D match, TRBD1 (6 bases). Germline assignment: CDR1 SGHVS and CDR2 FQNEAQ. The CDR3 contains 13 residues. V was trimmed by 4 bases and J by 5 bases, leaving 8 bases between them. CDR3 in amino acids: CASSSQGTGELFF. The CDR3 DNA is TGTGCCAGCAGCTCACAGGGAACCGGGGAGCTGTTTTTT.

Only a few counts were recorded for this clone. Relative to the germline gene, one junction end is altered; a read error may explain this. The chain is built from TRBV7-9 and TRBJ2-7, with TRBD2 as a possible D gene (5 bases). The CDR3 totals 14 residues. Germline CDR1 reads SEHNR; CDR2 reads FQNEAQ (reference sequence). The CDR3 loop is CSSSLGLSFYEQYF. The CDR3 nucleotides are TGTTCCAGCAGCTTAGGACTTAGTTTCTACGAGCAGTACTTC. The full variable domain, rest sourced from reference TRBV7-9 and TRBJ2-7, is DTGVSQNPRHKITKRGQNVTFRCDPISEHNRLYWYRQTLGQGPEFLTYFQNEAQLEKSRLLSDRFSAERPKGSFSTLEIQRTEQGDSAMYLCSSSLGLSFYEQYFGPGTRLTVT.

The chain has TRBV18 and TRBJ2-3; 14 bases map to TRBD2. CDR1 and CDR2 (germline): KGHSH, LQKENI. The CDR3 has 17 amino acids. Trimming took 3 bases from V and 0 from J; bases not matched to a gene: 2. CDR3 in amino acids: CASSPRTSGGSTDTQYF. In nucleotides, the CDR3 is TGTGCCAGCTCACCGCGGACTAGCGGGGGGAGCACAGATACGCAGTATTTT.

This clone occurred a few times. The chain couples TRBV15 to TRBJ2-7; 7 positions match TRBD2. The CDR3 spans 15 residues. Germline V gives CDR1 LNHNV, CDR2 YYDKDF (reference sequence). V dropped 3 bases and J dropped 7; count of bases not matched to a gene: 12. DNA of the CDR3: TGTGCCACCAGCAGCGGCGGGGCCGGGGGAGGGGAGCAGTACTTC. This sequence encodes CATSSGGAGGGEQYF.

This clone was recorded only once. V is TRBV4-3 and J is TRBJ2-6, with a tentative D call TRBD2 (5 bases). The germline gives CDR1 LGHNA, CDR2 YSLEER. The CDR3 runs to 17 residues. The V end was cut by 1 base, the J end by 4 bases, with 14 bases between. The CDR3, as DNA: TGCGCCAGCAGCCAAGGGTCTCCCGGCGGGGGGGCCAACGTCCTGACTTTC. This gives the protein CASSQGSPGGGANVLTF.

The V call is TRBV6-6, the J call TRBJ2-3, with D tentatively TRBD2 (5 bases). Germline-derived CDR1 and CDR2 are MNHNY and SVGAGI (reference sequence). CDR3 length: 12 residues. DNA for the CDR3: TGTGTCACCAGGAGGAGCACAGATACGCAGTATTTT. Its protein is CVTRRSTDTQYF.

The chain uses TRBV5-8 and TRBJ2-3; possible D gene TRBD1, 6 bases. V was cut by 4 bases and J by 0 bases, with 12 bases left in between. Germline V gene data show CDR1 as SGHTS and CDR2 as YDEGEE. The CDR3 is 15 residues long. The CDR3 protein is CASSRTATSTDTQYF. The DNA for the CDR3 is TGTGCCAGCAGCCGGACAGCCACTAGCACAGATACGCAGTATTTT. The full variable domain, rest sourced from reference TRBV5-8 and TRBJ2-3, is EAGVTQSPTHLIKTRGQQATLRCSPISGHTSVYWYQQALGLGLQFLLWYDEGEERNRGNFPPRFSGRQFPNYSSELNVNALELEDSALYLCASSRTATSTDTQYFGPGTRLTVL.

The V and J genes are TRBV27 and TRBJ2-1; 8 bases fit TRBD2. With V trimmed by 6 bases and J by 2 bases, 6 bases remained unmatched. CDR1 is MNHEY, CDR2 SMNVEV, per germline (reference sequence). This CDR3 is built from 15 residues. DNA for the CDR3: TGTGCCAGCAGGATAGCGGGAAGCACCTACAATGAGCAGTTCTTC. It specifies CASRIAGSTYNEQFF.

V and J are TRBV6-4 and TRBJ2-1; D gene uncertain. V was cut by 6 bases and J by 0 bases, with 15 bases left in between. CDR3 length: 16 amino acids. Germline CDR1 is MRHNA and CDR2 is SNTAGT. CDR3 coding DNA: TGTGCCAGCAGCCGAAAGACACTCAGCTCCTACAATGAGCAGTTCTTC. Residues: CASSRKTLSSYNEQFF.

This clone appeared a few times. Other DNA sequences in this specimen translate into the identical CDR3. This chain uses TRBV6-7 with TRBJ1-6, with 8 bases fitting TRBD1. TRBV6-7 is known as an ORF, though its function is uncertain. The CDR3 has 16 amino acids. Trimming at V came to 5 bases and at J to 9 bases, leaving 12 bases not matched to a gene. CDR3 residues: CASSRPPGQASSPLHF. The CDR3 DNA follows: TGTGCCAGCAGTCGCCCTCCGGGACAGGCGAGTTCACCCCTCCACTTT.